Listed below are T cell receptor beta chains from one sample, sequenced in a study of blood T cell repertoires in COVID-19. Data came from immunoSEQ multiplex PCR; TCRdb stores just in-frame clones and leaves some out. The sample carries 240,000 or so clones, more than 75% recorded once. Sample: PBMCs or T cells enriched from blood (not recorded which). The receptors were sampled from a woman aged 35 to 49 with acute COVID-19. Each CDR3 is given with its conserved first and last residue.

V gene	CDR3 protein
TRBV6-6	CASSPNRRGMRTDTQYF
TRBV19	CASIGEKAEAFF
TRBV10-2	CASRAPPGLAGVNEQFF
TRBV19	CASKFWQGHPPMSSYEQYF
TRBV29-1	CSVDLGDSGNTIYF
TRBV24-1	CATSESPWDRGRNNGYTF
TRBV29-1	CSVRTGINIQYF
TRBV18	CASSPTTFPLGNEQFF
TRBV7-8	CASSLYVRAYEQYF
TRBV5-5	CASSLSGHYSYEQYF
TRBV2	CASSDLRREKGTDTQYF
TRBV6-5	CASSAGQGTQPQHF
TRBV30	CAWSGPGLAAYEQYF
TRBV5-4	CASSLTGPNTEAFF
TRBV19	CASSIGSRVRGINGYTF
TRBV4-1	CASSQQETGYYGYTF
TRBV10-1	CASSDPAGGLDKQFF
TRBV11-3	CASSLVRLAGGPYNEQFF
TRBV5-1	CASSPTSGISYEQYF
TRBV18	CATGTGDTGELFF
TRBV5-1	CASSPGQGGEKLFF
TRBV5-1	CASSGSGLAGGPYNEQFF
TRBV3-1/TRBV3-2	CASSQDLREEETQYF
TRBV15	CATSRDGLGDSSYEQYF
TRBV4-1	CASTKSGPSTDTQYF
TRBV27	CATTRGETQYF
TRBV21-1	CASSKARQGAAGELFF
TRBV6-5	CASRRLQGSTEAFF
TRBV3-1/TRBV3-2	CASSQRQGSGNTIYF
TRBV27	CASSINREEQYF
TRBV13	CASSSSGPSYNEQFF
TRBV14	CASSLEDNYYGYTF
TRBV6-1	CASSETGNYGYTF
TRBV7-2	CASSFAGPSYEQYF
TRBV30	CAWSVWMAGYNEQFF
TRBV3-1/TRBV3-2	CASSQARTGLFPDEQYF
TRBV7-3	CASSRTGTAISAGSGELFF
TRBV19	CASSMSSGNNEQFF
TRBV7-9	CASSLGTGGGKTQYF
TRBV9	CASSVVSSGRASGANVLTF
TRBV27	CASSLAGYGEKLFF
TRBV19	CASSIEGQAVYNEQFF
TRBV4-2	CASSQETSGMWTGELFF
TRBV2	CASSQVTYEQYF
TRBV27	CASSHPRTRSEGEQFF
TRBV15	CATSRVKREGIYEQYF
TRBV28	CASRGDGSPNTEAFF
TRBV13	CASSRRGGPYEQYF
TRBV27	CASSFTRQGSGYTF
TRBV19	CASSLPGQGNQPQHF
TRBV5-8	CASSHPAGSTDTQYF
TRBV25-1	CASSESRGTEETQYF
TRBV27	CASAAGSYNSPLHF
TRBV6-6	CASRPSGSRYNEQFF
TRBV7-2	CASLYSGYNEQFF
TRBV12-3/TRBV12-4	CANSFPGFYGYTF
TRBV2	CASRSGTPLGELFF
TRBV5-4	CASSSEPDRGGNTIYF
TRBV29-1	CSVEPSTEAFF
TRBV2	CASRKLRGLSSNQPQHF